This TCR beta chain came from a study of Tregs in tolerant kidney transplant recipients. Overall study context: Antibodies separated recipient from donor cells.

Produced via immunoSEQ multiplex PCR; TCRdb's table is partial and in-frame only. This table has fewer than 20,000 clones, approximately 57% appearing once. This clone has just a few counts. Antigen specificity is unknown. V gave up 4 bases and J gave up 6 bases; unmatched junction bases: 6. The CDR3 covers 14 residues. The germline CDR1 and CDR2 sequences are SGHRS and YFSETQ. V and J are TRBV5-1 and TRBJ2-7; TRBD1 aligns across 11 bases. Sequencing used Tregs from blood cultured with allogeneic cells. This clonotype was sampled from a human donor in good health. The CDR3 spells CASSQTGTGGEQYF. CDR3 nucleotide sequence: TGCGCCAGCAGCCAGACCGGGACAGGGGGCGAGCAGTACTTC.